Each of the 18 T cell receptor beta chains below was sequenced from the same sample in a study of beta chain features in type 1 diabetes. Every bit of the isolated RNA underwent reverse transcription, so sequencing read expressed TCRB transcripts. Assay used: immunoSEQ multiplex PCR; TCRdb lists only in-frame clones, some missing. This sample has around 300,000 clones, with roughly 15% found just once. Sequencing was performed on central memory CD4+ T cells from blood. Receptors originate from a man aged 30-40 years in good health.

The V and J genes are TRBV7-9 and TRBJ1-1; D is uncertain. Germline values: CDR1 SEHNR, CDR2 FQNEAQ (reference sequence). CDR3 size: 12 residues. Trimming took 4 bases from V and 1 from J, leaving 4 bases between them. The CDR3 DNA reads TGTGCCAGCAGCTCCACGAACACTGAAGCTTTCTTT. Its protein product is CASSSTNTEAFF.

This clone was observed a few times. V is TRBV6-1 and J is TRBJ1-1; D ambiguous. In germline, CDR1 is MNHNS, CDR2 SASEGT. The CDR3 extends over 13 amino acids. Deletions cut 3 bases from V and 0 bases from J, with 5 bases between. CDR3 loop: CASSDIMNTEAFF. CDR3 in DNA: TGTGCCAGCAGTGATATAATGAACACTGAAGCTTTCTTT.

This clone occurred a few times. The chain carries TRBV6-6 and TRBJ1-1, with 10 bases matching TRBD1. CDR1 is MNHNY, CDR2 SVGAGI, per germline (reference sequence). Trimming removed 2 bases from V and 5 bases from J; junction bases left unmatched: 8. This CDR3 is 16 amino acids long. CDR3 loop: CASSYGGRDRGTEAFF. CDR3 sequence (DNA): TGTGCCAGCAGTTACGGGGGCAGGGACAGGGGAACTGAAGCTTTCTTT.

This clone showed up just a few times. The rearrangement joins TRBV4-3 to TRBJ2-5; no clear D. This CDR3 is built from 13 residues. The germline V gene encodes CDR1 LGHNA and CDR2 YSLEER. Trimming stripped 0 bases from V and 5 bases from J, with 7 bases between. In nucleotides, the CDR3 is TGCGCCAGCAGCCAAGATCTAACGGAGACCCAGTACTTC. The encoded protein is CASSQDLTETQYF.

This rearrangement joins TRBV9 to TRBJ2-1; a weak D match, TRBD2 (6 bases). CDR1 and CDR2 from the germline V gene are SGDLS and YYNGEE. This CDR3 comprises 15 residues. V was trimmed by 0 bases and J by 5 bases, leaving 12 bases between them. The CDR3 DNA reads as TGTGCCAGCAGCGTAGGGCTAGCGAGAGACAATGAGCAGTTCTTC. Translating it yields CASSVGLARDNEQFF. Together with reference TRBV9 and TRBJ2-1, the CDR3 gives the full variable domain: DSGVTQTPKHLITATGQRVTLRCSPRSGDLSVYWYQQSLDQGLQFLIQYYNGEERAKGNILERFSAQQFPDLHSELNLSSLELGDSALYFCASSVGLARDNEQFFGPGTRLTVL.

This clone was recorded a few times. J is TRBJ2-5 and V is TRBV18, with 7 bases aligning to TRBD2. Unmatched junction bases numbered 3, after V lost 2 bases and J lost 0 bases. Germline values: CDR1 KGHSH, CDR2 LQKENI. This CDR3 contains 15 residues. The CDR3 region is CASSPLGGYQETQYF. As DNA, the CDR3 is TGTGCCAGCTCACCATTGGGGGGGTACCAAGAGACCCAGTACTTC. Full variable domain (rest looked up from reference TRBV18 and TRBJ2-5): NAGVMQNPRHLVRRRGQEARLRCSPMKGHSHVYWYRQLPEEGLKFMVYLQKENIIDESGMPKERFSAEFPKEGPSILRIQQVVRGDSAAYFCASSPLGGYQETQYFGPGTRLLVL.

This clone came up a few times. The chain links TRBV18 to TRBJ1-3; no definite D call. Germline V gene sequence: CDR1 KGHSH, CDR2 LQKENI. There are 14 residues in the CDR3. V dropped 6 bases and J dropped 2 bases, with 11 bases sitting between them. The chain's CDR3 is CASSDSAAGNTIYF. CDR3 nucleotides: TGTGCCAGCTCCGACTCGGCGGCTGGAAACACCATATATTTT.

CDR3 sequence: CASSLPKGRNTEAFF. CDR3 DNA sequence: TGTGCCAGCAGCTTGCCAAAAGGTCGGAACACTGAAGCTTTCTTT. This chain connects TRBV5-4 to TRBJ1-1; D unclear. Trimming removed 1 base at V and 1 base at J, with 11 bases between. CDR1 is SGHNT and CDR2 is YYREEE in the germline V gene (reference sequence). The CDR3 extends over 15 amino acids.

V and J are TRBV20-1 and TRBJ2-2; no clear D. V was cut by 3 bases and J by 7 bases, with 6 bases left in between. Germline CDR1 reads DFQATT; CDR2 reads SNEGSKA (reference sequence). The CDR3 extends over 11 amino acids. The CDR3, as DNA: TGCAGTGCTAGTGCGGACGGGGAGCTGTTTTTT. The encoded protein is CSASADGELFF.

The genes are TRBV6-1 and TRBJ2-7; D gene unclear. The CDR3 runs to 13 residues. The germline V and J ends were trimmed by 0 bases and 6 bases, with 9 bases remaining between them. Germline-derived CDR1 and CDR2 are MNHNS and SASEGT. Here the CDR3 DNA reads TGTGCCAGCAGTGAAGCGGTACCGGGCGAGCAGTACTTC. Encoded protein: CASSEAVPGEQYF.

This clone was seen a handful of times. V and J are TRBV4-1 and TRBJ2-5; a possible D gene is TRBD1 (6 bases). The V and J ends lost 4 bases and 3 bases respectively, with 12 bases between them. Germline V CDR1 and CDR2: MGHRA, YSYEKL. The CDR3 is made up of 14 amino acids. CDR3 region: CASSLGQIEETQYF. In DNA form, the CDR3 reads TGCGCCAGCAGCCTCGGACAGATCGAAGAGACCCAGTACTTC.

The chain employs TRBV4-2 and TRBJ1-4; possibly TRBD1 for D (5 bases). Germline-derived CDR1 and CDR2 are LGHNA and YNFKEQ. CDR3 size: 19 residues. V was clipped by 5 bases and J by 4 bases, with 26 bases between them. The CDR3 loop reads CASSLSMQGRIRLNEKLFF. CDR3 in DNA: TGTGCCAGCAGCTTGTCTATGCAGGGCCGAATCCGCCTTAATGAAAAACTGTTTTTT.

This clone was counted a few times. The V call is TRBV4-3, the J call TRBJ1-6; TRBD1 matches 7 bases. Germline V gene lookup returns CDR1 LGHNA and CDR2 YSLEER. The CDR3 totals 17 residues. The V gene end was trimmed by 3 bases and the J gene end by 7 bases; junction bases not matched to a gene: 12. The CDR3 sequence: CASSQGQRLARNSPLHF. As DNA, the CDR3 is TGCGCCAGCAGCCAGGGACAGCGCCTCGCAAGGAATTCACCCCTCCACTTT.

The chain uses TRBV7-2 and TRBJ1-5; possibly TRBD1 for D (5 bases). CDR3 length equals 14 residues. From germline, CDR1 is SGHTA and CDR2 FQGNSA. V was shortened by 5 bases and J by 4 bases, with 12 bases between the two germline ends. The DNA of the CDR3 is TGTGCCAGCAGCAAAGGGGCAGGAAATCAGCCCCAGCATTTT. It specifies CASSKGAGNQPQHF.

At least ten counts were recorded for this clone. The V and J genes are TRBV7-2 and TRBJ2-5; D unclear. Germline assignment: CDR1 SGHTA and CDR2 FQGNSA. The CDR3 extends over 13 amino acids. The V and J ends lost 5 bases and 7 bases respectively, with 14 bases between them. The CDR3 coding sequence is TGTGCCAGCAGCCCTCCTGTGGGCGGGACCCAGTACTTC. It specifies CASSPPVGGTQYF.

The chain joins TRBV18 to TRBJ1-5, with TRBD1 as a possible D gene (5 bases). V lost 3 bases and J 4 bases, leaving 16 bases between the germline ends. The CDR3 length is 16 residues. Germline-derived CDR1 and CDR2 are KGHSH and LQKENI. This CDR3 reads CASSPLESGLNQPQHF. The CDR3, as DNA: TGTGCCAGCTCACCCCTGGAGTCAGGGCTTAATCAGCCCCAGCATTTT.

This sequence joins TRBV9 and TRBJ2-3; D gene uncertain. The CDR3 extends over 14 amino acids. Germline loops: CDR1 SGDLS, CDR2 YYNGEE. Trimming stripped 1 base from V and 1 base from J, with 7 bases between. The CDR3 DNA follows: TGTGCCAGCAGCGTAAAAAGCGGCACAGATACGCAGTATTTT. It yields the protein CASSVKSGTDTQYF.

There are a few counts of this clone. The chain couples TRBV9 to TRBJ2-3; the D gene is possibly TRBD1 (6 bases). Germline CDR1 and CDR2: SGDLS and YYNGEE. This CDR3 spans 16 amino acids. V was clipped by 1 base and J by 0 bases, with 12 bases between them. The CDR3 protein is CASSVPPTGSTDTQYF. The CDR3, as DNA: TGTGCCAGCAGCGTACCGCCAACAGGGAGCACAGATACGCAGTATTTT.